A selection of T cell receptor beta chains follows, all from one sample in a study of T cell responses to AZD1222 COVID-19 vaccine. Produced via immunoSEQ multiplex PCR; TCRdb's table is partial and in-frame only. Of 95,000 to 150,000 clones in the sample, roughly 91% were seen once. Source: peripheral blood, taken on day 0 of AZD1222 vaccination. The receptors originated from an adult in good health. CDR3s include the opening cysteine and the closing phenylalanine or tryptophan.

V	J	CDR3
TRBV6-1	TRBJ2-7	CASSEQGPRTWDEQYF
TRBV5-4	TRBJ1-1	CASSLPGTLGYTEAFF
TRBV12-3/TRBV12-4	TRBJ2-1	CASSLPARLQFF
TRBV19	TRBJ1-4	CASSIDRAEENEKLFF
TRBV5-4	TRBJ1-1	CASSKGTANTEAFF
TRBV14	TRBJ1-3	CASSWDRSSGNTIYF
TRBV2	TRBJ2-1	CAGRQGSRGEQFF
TRBV28	TRBJ2-7	CASSFSRAYEQYF
TRBV6-1	TRBJ1-5	CASSDAGRRNQPQHF
TRBV6-5	TRBJ2-7	CASSRGTYEQYF
TRBV5-3	TRBJ1-1	CARSLATINTEAFF
TRBV19	TRBJ1-2	CASSVRDRDGYTF
TRBV5-1	TRBJ2-1	CASSTDVSSYNEQFF
TRBV9	TRBJ1-1	CASSPGMNTEAFF
TRBV18	TRBJ2-1	CASSPGQNEQFF